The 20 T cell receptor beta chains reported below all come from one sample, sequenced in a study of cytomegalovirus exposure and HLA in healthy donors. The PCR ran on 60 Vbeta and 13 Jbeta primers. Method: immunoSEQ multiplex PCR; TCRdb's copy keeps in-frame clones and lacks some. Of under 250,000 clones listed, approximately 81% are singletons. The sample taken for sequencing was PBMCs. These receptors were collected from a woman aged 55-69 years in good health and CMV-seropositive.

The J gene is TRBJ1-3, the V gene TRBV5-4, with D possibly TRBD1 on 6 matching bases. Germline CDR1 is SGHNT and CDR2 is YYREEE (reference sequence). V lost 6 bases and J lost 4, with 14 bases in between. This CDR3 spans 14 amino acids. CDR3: CASTSGQSGNTIYF. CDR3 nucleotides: TGTGCCAGCACCTCTGGACAGTCGGGAAACACCATATATTTT.

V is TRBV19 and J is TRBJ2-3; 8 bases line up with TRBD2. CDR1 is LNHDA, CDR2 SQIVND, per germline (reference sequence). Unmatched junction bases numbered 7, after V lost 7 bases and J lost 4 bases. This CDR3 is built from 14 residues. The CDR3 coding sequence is TGTGCCAGTAAAAGCGGGAGAACCCCAGATACGCAGTATTTT. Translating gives CASKSGRTPDTQYF.

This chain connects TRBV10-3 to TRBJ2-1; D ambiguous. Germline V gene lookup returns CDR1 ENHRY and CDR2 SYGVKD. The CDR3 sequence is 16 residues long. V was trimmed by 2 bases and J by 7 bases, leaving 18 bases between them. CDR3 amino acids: CAISESRGAQRNEQFF. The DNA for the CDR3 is TGTGCCATCAGTGAGAGTCGAGGAGCCCAAAGGAATGAGCAGTTCTTC.

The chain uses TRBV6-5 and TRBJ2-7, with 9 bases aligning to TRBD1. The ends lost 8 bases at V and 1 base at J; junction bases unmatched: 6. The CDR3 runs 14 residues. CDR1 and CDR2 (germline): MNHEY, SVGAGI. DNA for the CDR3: TGTGCCAGCGGGGGGACAGGGCCATCCTACGAGCAGTACTTC. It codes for CASGGTGPSYEQYF.

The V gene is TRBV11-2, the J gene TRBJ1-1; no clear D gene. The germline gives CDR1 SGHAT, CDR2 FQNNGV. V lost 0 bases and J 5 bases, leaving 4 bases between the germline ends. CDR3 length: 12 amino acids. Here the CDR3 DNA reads TGTGCCAGCAGCTTAGATCCGACTGAAGCTTTCTTT. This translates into CASSLDPTEAFF.

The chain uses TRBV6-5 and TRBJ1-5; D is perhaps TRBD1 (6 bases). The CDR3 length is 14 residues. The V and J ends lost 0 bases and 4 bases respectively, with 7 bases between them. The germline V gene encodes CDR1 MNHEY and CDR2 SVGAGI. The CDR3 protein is CASSYSRGNQPQHF. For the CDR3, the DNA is TGTGCCAGCAGTTACTCGAGGGGGAATCAGCCCCAGCATTTT.

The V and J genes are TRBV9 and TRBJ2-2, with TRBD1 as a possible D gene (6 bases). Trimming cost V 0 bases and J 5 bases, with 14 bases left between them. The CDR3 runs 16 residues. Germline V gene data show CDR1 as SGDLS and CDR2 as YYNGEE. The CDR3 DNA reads TGTGCCAGCAGCGTAGGGGCAGGGGTTGAGACCGGGGAGCTGTTTTTT. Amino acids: CASSVGAGVETGELFF.

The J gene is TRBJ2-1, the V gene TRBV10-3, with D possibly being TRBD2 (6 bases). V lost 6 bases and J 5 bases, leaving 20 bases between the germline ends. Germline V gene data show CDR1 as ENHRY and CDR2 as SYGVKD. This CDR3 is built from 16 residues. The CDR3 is CAIRDPGSGSHNEQFF. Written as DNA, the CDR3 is TGTGCCATCAGGGACCCCGGGAGTGGAAGTCACAATGAGCAGTTCTTC.

The CDR3 protein is CASSERHYEQYF. The CDR3 bases are TGTGCCAGCAGTGAGAGGCACTACGAGCAGTACTTC. V gene TRBV6-1 combines with J gene TRBJ2-7; D is uncertain. The V gene lost 3 bases and the J gene lost 3 bases, with 6 bases spanning the gap. This CDR3 contains 12 residues. CDR1 MNHNS and CDR2 SASEGT come from the germline V gene.

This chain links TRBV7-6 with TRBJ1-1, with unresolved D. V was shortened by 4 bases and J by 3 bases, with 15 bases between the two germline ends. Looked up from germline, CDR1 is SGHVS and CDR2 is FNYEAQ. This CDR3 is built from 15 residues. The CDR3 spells CASSSRAGSDTEAFF. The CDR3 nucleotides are TGTGCCAGCAGCTCCAGAGCGGGTAGCGACACTGAAGCTTTCTTT.

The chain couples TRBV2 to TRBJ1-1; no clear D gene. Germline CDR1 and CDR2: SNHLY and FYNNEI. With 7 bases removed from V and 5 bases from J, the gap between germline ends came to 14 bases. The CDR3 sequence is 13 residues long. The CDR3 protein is CASNGREGTEAFF. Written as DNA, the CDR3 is TGTGCCAGCAATGGCAGAGAGGGTACTGAAGCTTTCTTT.

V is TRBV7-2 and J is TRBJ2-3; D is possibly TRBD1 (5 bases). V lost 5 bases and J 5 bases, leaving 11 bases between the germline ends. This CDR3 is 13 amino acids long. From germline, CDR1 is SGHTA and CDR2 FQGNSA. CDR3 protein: CASSAWGQDTQYF. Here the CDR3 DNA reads TGTGCCAGCAGCGCATGGGGCCAAGATACGCAGTATTTT.

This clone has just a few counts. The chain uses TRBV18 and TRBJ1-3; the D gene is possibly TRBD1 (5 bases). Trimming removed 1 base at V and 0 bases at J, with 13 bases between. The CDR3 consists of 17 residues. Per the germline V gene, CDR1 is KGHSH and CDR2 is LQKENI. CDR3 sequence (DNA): TGTGCCAGCTCACCACTCTCAGGGTCTACCTCTGGAAACACCATATATTTT. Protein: CASSPLSGSTSGNTIYF. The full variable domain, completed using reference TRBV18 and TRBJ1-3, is NAGVMQNPRHLVRRRGQEARLRCSPMKGHSHVYWYRQLPEEGLKFMVYLQKENIIDESGMPKERFSAEFPKEGPSILRIQQVVRGDSAAYFCASSPLSGSTSGNTIYFGEGSWLTVV.

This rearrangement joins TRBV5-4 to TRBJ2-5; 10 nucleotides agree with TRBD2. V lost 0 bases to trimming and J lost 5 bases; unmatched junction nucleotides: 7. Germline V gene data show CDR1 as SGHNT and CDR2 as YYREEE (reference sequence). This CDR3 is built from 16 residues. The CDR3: CASSLVGLAGAETQYF. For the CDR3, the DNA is TGTGCCAGCAGCTTGGTAGGGCTAGCGGGAGCCGAGACCCAGTACTTC.

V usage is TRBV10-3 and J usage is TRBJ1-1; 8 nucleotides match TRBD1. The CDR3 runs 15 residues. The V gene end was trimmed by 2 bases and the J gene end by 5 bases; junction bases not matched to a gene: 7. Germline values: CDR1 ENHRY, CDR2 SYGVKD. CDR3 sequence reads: CAISEATGGGTEAFF. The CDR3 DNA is TGTGCCATCAGTGAGGCTACAGGGGGAGGAACTGAAGCTTTCTTT.

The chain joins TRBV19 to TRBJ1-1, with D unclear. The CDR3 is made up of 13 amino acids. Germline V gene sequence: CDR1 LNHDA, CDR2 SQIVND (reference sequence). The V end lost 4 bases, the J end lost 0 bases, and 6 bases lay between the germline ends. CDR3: CASSSQLNTEAFF. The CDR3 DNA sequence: TGTGCCAGTAGTAGCCAGTTGAACACTGAAGCTTTCTTT.

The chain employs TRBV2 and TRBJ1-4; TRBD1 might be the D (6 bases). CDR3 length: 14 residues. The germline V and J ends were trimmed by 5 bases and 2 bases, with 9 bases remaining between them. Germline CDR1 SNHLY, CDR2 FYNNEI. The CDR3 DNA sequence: TGTGCCAGCAGTCCTAGGGGGACTAATGAAAAACTGTTTTTT. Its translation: CASSPRGTNEKLFF.

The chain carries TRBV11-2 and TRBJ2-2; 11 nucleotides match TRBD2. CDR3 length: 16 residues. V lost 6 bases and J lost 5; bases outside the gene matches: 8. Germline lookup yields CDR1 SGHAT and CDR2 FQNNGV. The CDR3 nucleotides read TGTGCCAGCAGACTACTAGCGGGAGTGTATACCGGGGAGCTGTTTTTT. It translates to CASRLLAGVYTGELFF.

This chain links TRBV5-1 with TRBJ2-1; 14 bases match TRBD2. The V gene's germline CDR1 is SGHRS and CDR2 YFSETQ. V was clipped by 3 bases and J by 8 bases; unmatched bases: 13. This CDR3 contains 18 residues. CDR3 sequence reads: CASSSQPTGTSGSHEQFF. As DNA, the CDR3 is TGCGCCAGCAGCTCACAACCGACCGGGACTAGCGGGAGCCATGAGCAGTTCTTC.

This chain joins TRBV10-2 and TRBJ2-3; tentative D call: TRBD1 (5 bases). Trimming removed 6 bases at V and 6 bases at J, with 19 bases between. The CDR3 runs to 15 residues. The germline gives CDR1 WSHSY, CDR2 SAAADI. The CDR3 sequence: CASRGAHSLRDTQYF. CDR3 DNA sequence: TGCGCCAGCAGAGGGGCCCACAGCCTCCGGGATACGCAGTATTTT.